These 3 T cell receptor beta chains were sequenced from one sample in a study of blood T cell repertoires in COVID-19. TCRdb's table, derived via immunoSEQ multiplex PCR, lists solely in-frame clones and lacks some. The sample includes roughly 150,000 clones, around nine tenths of them seen just once. Sequencing was carried out using peripheral blood. These receptors all come from a woman in her seventies with acute or convalescent COVID-19.

The V gene is TRBV29-1, the J gene TRBJ2-5; 9 nucleotides line up with TRBD1. The CDR3 has 15 residues. V lost 5 bases, J lost 2 bases, and 9 bases stayed unmatched. CDR1 and CDR2 (germline): SQVTM, ANQGSEA. In nucleotides, the CDR3 is TGCAGCGTTTCCGAGACAGGGGGTCGACAAGAGACCCAGTACTTC. Protein sequence: CSVSETGGRQETQYF.

The chain recombines TRBV19 with TRBJ2-4; 7 nucleotides align to TRBD2. Trimming removed 8 bases from V and 4 bases from J; junction bases left unmatched: 11. The CDR3 is made up of 15 amino acids. Germline lookup yields CDR1 LNHDA and CDR2 SQIVND (reference sequence). Written as DNA, the CDR3 is TGTGCCAGTGGCACGAGTCAGCGGGGAAAAAACATTCAGTACTTC. It translates to CASGTSQRGKNIQYF.

This chain links TRBV29-1 with TRBJ1-2, with TRBD1 matching 10 bases. The junction had 10 bases not matched to a gene; V was cut back by 3 bases and J by 6 bases. The CDR3 has 15 amino acids. In germline, CDR1 is SQVTM, CDR2 ANQGSEA. CDR3 amino acids: CSVDQTGGKRNGYTF. DNA for the CDR3: TGCAGCGTTGACCAGACAGGGGGCAAAAGAAATGGCTACACCTTC.